This T cell receptor (beta chain) was profiled in a study of glioma-infiltrating T cells. Study-wide points: Very few CDR3 sequences were shared between tissue and blood.

This clonotype was observed at least ten times. The antigen is not known. Germline CDR1 reads SGHRS; CDR2 reads YFSETQ. Trimming took 0 bases from V and 3 from J; bases not matched to a gene: 2. CDR3 size: 14 residues. Amplification of TCR alpha and beta CDR3 regions from RNA used iRepertoire nested multiplex PCR. TCRdb fed the multiplex PCR reads into MiXCR, producing one record per CDR3 protein. Of approximately 120,000 distinct CDR3 sequences listed, about 25% were seen once; the top ten hold around 30%. This chain uses TRBV5-1 with TRBJ1-2; 7 bases are a match to TRBD1. Specimen: glioma tissue, nonneoplastic brain tissue, or PBMCs (not recorded which). This clonotype was sampled from a human donor with low-grade glioma or glioblastoma, undergoing nonglioma brain surgery, or in good health (not recorded which). The CDR3 nucleotides read TGCGCCAGCAGCTTGGGACAGGGAGACTATGGCTACACCTTC. Its protein is CASSLGQGDYGYTF.